This TCR beta chain was retrieved from a study of cytomegalovirus exposure and HLA in healthy donors. Findings of the study overall: Per published reports, the classifier diagnosed cytomegalovirus status with high specificity and sensitivity.

Trimming removed 0 bases at V and 5 bases at J, with 11 bases between. The germline V gene has CDR1 KGHSY and CDR2 FQNENV. This CDR3 is 14 amino acids long. In regard to this clone: The antigen is undetermined.

Assay: immunoSEQ multiplex PCR; the TCRdb copy retains only in-frame clones and omits some. The table has 150,000 to 200,000 clones, roughly 90% seen once. Sequencing was performed on PBMCs. The TCR comes from a woman aged 25 to 39 in good health and CMV-seronegative. This chain connects TRBV16 to TRBJ2-7, with D perhaps matching TRBD1 or TRBD2 (5 bases each). CDR3 nucleotide sequence: TGTGCCAGCAGCCAATCGCGTGGGGGTAACGAGCAGTACTTC. It encodes CASSQSRGGNEQYF.